The T cell receptor (beta chain) under discussion was sequenced for a study of OX40 agonist ivuxolimab in advanced cancers. The study's findings and limits: Expanded clones were, on average, more numerous among CD8+ T cells than CD4+. Partial responders at 0.1-3.0 mg/kg showed near-lowest clonal expansion.

A note on this clone: Antigen unknown.

Germline loops: CDR1 LNHDA, CDR2 SQIVND (reference sequence). This CDR3 comprises 13 residues. V shed 1 base and J 6 bases; nucleotides not matched to a gene: 0. Clones were read by immunoSEQ multiplex PCR, and TCRdb kept only the in-frame ones, dropping some. The profile covers about 100,000 clones, with less than 85% appearing a single time and roughly 5% taken by the ten largest. Autoimmune disease history or systemic immunosuppression led to patients being barred. The chain recombines TRBV19 with TRBJ2-7, with 10 bases aligning to TRBD1. This sample comprised CD4+ or CD8+ T cells sorted from blood, obtained in a trial of the OX40 agonist ivuxolimab. This receptor was identified in an adult with an advanced solid tumor such as melanoma, head and neck, liver or kidney cancer. This CDR3 reads CASSIGTGGEQYF. CDR3 nucleotides: TGTGCCAGTAGTATAGGGACAGGGGGCGAGCAGTACTTC.